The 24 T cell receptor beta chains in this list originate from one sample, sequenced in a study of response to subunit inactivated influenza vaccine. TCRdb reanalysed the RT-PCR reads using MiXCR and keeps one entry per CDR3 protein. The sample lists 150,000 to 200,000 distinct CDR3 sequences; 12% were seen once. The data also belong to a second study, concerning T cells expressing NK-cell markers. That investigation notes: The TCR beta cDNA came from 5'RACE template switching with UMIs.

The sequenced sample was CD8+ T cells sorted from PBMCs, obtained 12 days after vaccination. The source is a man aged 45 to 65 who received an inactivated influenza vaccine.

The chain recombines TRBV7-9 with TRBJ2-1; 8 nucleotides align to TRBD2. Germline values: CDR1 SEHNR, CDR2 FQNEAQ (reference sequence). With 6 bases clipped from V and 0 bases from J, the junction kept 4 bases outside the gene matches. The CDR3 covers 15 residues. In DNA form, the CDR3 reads TGTGCCAGCAGGGAGCGGGGGCGCTCCTACAATGAGCAGTTCTTC. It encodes CASRERGRSYNEQFF. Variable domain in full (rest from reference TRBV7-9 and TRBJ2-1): DTGVSQNPRHKITKRGQNVTFRCDPISEHNRLYWYRQTLGQGPEFLTYFQNEAQLEKSRLLSDRFSAERPKGSFSTLEIQRTEQGDSAMYLCASRERGRSYNEQFFGPGTRLTVL.

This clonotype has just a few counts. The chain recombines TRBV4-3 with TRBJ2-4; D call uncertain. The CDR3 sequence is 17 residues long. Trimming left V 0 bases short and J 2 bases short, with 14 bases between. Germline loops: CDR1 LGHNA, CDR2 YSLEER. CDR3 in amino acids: CASSQDTVSGPKNIQYF. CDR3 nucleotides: TGCGCCAGCAGCCAAGATACCGTTTCCGGCCCCAAAAACATTCAGTACTTC.

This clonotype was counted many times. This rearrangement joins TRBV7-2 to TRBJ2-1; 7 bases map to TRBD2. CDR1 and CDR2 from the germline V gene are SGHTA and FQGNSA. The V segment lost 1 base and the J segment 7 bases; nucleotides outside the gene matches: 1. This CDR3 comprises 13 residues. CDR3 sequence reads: CASSLGLANEQFF. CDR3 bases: TGTGCCAGCAGCTTAGGACTAGCAAATGAGCAGTTCTTC.

CDR3 region: CATSKATRQPQHF. The CDR3 nucleotides are TGTGCCACCAGCAAGGCGACGCGGCAGCCCCAGCATTTT. J is TRBJ1-5 and V is TRBV15, with D hard to call. The germline gives CDR1 LNHNV, CDR2 YYDKDF (reference sequence). V lost 4 bases to trimming and J lost 7 bases, with 11 bases between them. The CDR3 has 13 amino acids.

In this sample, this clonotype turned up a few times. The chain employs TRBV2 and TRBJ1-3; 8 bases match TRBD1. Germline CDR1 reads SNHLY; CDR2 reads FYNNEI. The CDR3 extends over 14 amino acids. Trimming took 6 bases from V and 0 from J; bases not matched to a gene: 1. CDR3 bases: TGTGCCAGCAGAACAGGGGGCTCTGGAAACACCATATATTTT. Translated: CASRTGGSGNTIYF.

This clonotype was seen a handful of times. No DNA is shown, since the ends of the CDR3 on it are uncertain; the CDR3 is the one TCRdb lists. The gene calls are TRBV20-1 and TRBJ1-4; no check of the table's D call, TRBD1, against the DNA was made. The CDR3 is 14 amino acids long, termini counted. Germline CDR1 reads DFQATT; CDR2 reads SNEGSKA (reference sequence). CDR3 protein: CSASGQGARKLFFF.

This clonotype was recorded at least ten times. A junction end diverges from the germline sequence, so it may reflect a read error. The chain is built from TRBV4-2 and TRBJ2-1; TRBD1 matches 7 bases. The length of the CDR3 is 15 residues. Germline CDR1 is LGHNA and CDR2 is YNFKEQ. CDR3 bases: TGTGCCAGCAGCCAAGAAGGGGACAGCTACGATGAGCAGTTCTTC. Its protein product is CASSQEGDSYDEQFF.

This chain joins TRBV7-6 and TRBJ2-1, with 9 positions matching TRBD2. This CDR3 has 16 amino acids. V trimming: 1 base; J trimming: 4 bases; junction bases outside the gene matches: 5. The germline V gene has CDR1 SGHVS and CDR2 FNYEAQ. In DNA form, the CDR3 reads TGTGCCAGCAGCTTAGTGGCGGGAGGGCTTTACAATGAGCAGTTCTTC. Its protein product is CASSLVAGGLYNEQFF. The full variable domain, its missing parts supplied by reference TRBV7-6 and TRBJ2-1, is GAGVSQSPRYKVTKRGQDVALRCDPISGHVSLYWYRQALGQGPEFLTYFNYEAQQDKSGLPNDRFSAERPEGSISTLTIQRTEQRDSAMYRCASSLVAGGLYNEQFFGPGTRLTVL.

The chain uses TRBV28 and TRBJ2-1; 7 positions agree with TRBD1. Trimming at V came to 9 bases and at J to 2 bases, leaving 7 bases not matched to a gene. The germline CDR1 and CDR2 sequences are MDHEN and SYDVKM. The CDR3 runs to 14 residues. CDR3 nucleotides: TGTGCCAGTTTGGGGCAGGGGGCCTACAATGAGCAGTTCTTC. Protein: CASLGQGAYNEQFF.

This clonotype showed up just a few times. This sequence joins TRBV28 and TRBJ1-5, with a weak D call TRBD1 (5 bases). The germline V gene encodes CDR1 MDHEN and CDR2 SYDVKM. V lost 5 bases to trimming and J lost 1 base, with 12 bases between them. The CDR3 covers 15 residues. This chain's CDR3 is CASSISRGSNQPQHF. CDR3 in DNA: TGTGCCAGCAGTATCTCACGGGGCAGCAATCAGCCCCAGCATTTT.

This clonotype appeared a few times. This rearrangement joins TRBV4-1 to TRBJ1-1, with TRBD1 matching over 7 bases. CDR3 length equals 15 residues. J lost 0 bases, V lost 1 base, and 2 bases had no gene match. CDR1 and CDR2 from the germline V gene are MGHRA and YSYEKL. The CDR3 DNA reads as TGCGCCAGCAGCCAAGGGACAGGAATGAACACTGAAGCTTTCTTT. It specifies CASSQGTGMNTEAFF.

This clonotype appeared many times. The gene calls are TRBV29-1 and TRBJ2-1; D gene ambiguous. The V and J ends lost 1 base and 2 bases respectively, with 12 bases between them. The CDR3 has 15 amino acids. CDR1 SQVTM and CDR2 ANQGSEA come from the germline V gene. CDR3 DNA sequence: TGCAGCGTTGAAGTAGGGAATTACGCCTACAATGAGCAGTTCTTC. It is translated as CSVEVGNYAYNEQFF.

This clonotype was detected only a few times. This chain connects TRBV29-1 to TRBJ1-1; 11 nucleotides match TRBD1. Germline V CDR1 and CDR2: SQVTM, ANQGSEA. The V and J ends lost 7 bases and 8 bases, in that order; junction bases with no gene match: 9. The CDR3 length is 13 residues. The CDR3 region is CSARTGGSGEAFF. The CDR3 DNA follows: TGCAGCGCTAGGACAGGGGGCTCGGGCGAAGCTTTCTTT.

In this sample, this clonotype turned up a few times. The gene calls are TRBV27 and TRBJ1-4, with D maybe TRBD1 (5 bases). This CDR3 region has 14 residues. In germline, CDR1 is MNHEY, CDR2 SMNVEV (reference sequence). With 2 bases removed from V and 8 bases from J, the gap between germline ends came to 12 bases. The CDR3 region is CASSLLPGKEKLFF. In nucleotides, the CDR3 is TGTGCCAGCAGTTTACTGCCAGGGAAGGAAAAACTGTTTTTT. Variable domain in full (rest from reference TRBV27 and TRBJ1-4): EAQVTQNPRYLITVTGKKLTVTCSQNMNHEYMSWYRQDPGLGLRQIYYSMNVEVTDKGDVPEGYKVSRKEKRNFPLILESPSPNQTSLYFCASSLLPGKEKLFFGSGTQLSVL.

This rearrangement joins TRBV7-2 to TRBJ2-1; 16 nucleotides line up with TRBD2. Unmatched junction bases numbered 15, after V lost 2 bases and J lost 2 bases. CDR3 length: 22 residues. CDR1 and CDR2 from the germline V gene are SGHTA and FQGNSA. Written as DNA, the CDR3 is TGTGCCAGCAGCTTACGGACCGTCACCGGGACTAGCGGGGGGGCTCCCTACAATGAGCAGTTCTTC. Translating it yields CASSLRTVTGTSGGAPYNEQFF.

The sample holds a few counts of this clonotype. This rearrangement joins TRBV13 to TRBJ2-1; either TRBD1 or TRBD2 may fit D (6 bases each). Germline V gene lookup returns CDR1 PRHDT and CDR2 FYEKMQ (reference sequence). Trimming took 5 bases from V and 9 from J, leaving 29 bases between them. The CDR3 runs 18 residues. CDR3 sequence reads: CASSPGGLRSSTWGEQFF. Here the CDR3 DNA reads TGTGCCAGCAGCCCCGGGGGCCTCCGCTCTAGTACGTGGGGTGAGCAGTTCTTC.

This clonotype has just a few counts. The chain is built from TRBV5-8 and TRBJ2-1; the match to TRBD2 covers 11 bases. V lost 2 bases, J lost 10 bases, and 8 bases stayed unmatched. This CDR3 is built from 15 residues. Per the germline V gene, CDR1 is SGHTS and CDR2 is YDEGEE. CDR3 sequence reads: CASSFLAGGKGEQFF. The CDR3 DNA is TGTGCCAGCAGCTTTCTAGCGGGGGGTAAGGGAGAGCAGTTCTTC.

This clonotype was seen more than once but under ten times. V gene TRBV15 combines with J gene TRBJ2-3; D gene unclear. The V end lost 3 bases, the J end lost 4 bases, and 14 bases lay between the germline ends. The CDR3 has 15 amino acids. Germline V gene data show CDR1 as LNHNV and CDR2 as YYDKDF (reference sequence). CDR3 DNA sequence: TGTGCCACCAGCAGCGGACCTCCCCCCGCAGATACGCAGTATTTT. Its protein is CATSSGPPPADTQYF.

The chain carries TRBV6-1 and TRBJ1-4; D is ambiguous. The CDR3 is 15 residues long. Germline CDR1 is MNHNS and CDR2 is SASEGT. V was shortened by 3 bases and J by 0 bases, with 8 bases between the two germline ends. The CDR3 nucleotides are TGTGCCAGCAGTGACGGTGTTGCAACTAATGAAAAACTGTTTTTT. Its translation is CASSDGVATNEKLFF.

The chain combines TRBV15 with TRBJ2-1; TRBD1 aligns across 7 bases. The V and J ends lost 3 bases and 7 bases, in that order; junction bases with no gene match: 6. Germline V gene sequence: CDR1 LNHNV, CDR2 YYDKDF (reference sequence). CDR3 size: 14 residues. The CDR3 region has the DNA TGTGCCACCAGCAGCCGACAGGGTAGGAATGAGCAGTTCTTC. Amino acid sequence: CATSSRQGRNEQFF.

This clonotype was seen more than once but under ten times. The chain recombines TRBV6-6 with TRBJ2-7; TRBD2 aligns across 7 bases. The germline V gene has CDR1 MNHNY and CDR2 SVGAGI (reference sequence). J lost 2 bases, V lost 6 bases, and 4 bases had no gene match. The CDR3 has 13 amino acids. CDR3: CASSQGLAYEQYF. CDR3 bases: TGTGCCAGCAGCCAAGGACTAGCCTACGAGCAGTACTTC.

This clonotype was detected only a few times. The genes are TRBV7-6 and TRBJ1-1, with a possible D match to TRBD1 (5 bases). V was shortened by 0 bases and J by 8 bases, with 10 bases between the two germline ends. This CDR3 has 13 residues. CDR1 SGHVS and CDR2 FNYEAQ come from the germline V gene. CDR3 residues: CASSLAGTFEAFF. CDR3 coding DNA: TGTGCCAGCAGCTTAGCGGGGACGTTCGAAGCTTTCTTT.

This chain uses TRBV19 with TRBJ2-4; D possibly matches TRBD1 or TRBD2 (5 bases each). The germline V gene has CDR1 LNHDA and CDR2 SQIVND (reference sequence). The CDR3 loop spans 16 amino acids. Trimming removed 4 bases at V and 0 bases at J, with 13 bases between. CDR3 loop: CASSSPGRLAKNIQYF. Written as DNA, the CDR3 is TGTGCCAGTAGTAGTCCGGGGCGCCTAGCCAAAAACATTCAGTACTTC.

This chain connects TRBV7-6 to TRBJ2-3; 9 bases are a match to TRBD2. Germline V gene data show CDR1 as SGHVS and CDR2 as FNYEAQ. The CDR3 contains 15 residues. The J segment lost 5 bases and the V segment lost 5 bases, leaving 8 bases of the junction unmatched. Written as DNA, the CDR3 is TGTGCCAGCAGCGCATTAGCGGGAGAGGGAGATACGCAGTATTTT. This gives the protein CASSALAGEGDTQYF.